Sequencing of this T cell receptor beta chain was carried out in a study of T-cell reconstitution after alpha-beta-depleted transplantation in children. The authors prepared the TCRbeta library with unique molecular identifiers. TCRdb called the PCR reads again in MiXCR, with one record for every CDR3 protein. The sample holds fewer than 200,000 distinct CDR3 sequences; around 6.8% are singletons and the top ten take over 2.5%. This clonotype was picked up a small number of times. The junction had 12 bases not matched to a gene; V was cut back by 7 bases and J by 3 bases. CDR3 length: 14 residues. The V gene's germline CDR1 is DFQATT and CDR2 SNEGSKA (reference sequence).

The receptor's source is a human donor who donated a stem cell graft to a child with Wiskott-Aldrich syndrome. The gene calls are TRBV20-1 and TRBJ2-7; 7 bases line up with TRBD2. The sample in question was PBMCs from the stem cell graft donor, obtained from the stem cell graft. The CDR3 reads CSVPPASGGYEQYF. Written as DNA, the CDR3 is TGCAGTGTCCCCCCGGCTAGCGGAGGCTACGAGCAGTACTTC.